These 31 T cell receptor beta chains were all obtained from the same sample, sequenced in a study of cytomegalovirus exposure and HLA in healthy donors. The PCR ran on 60 Vbeta and 13 Jbeta primers. Produced via immunoSEQ multiplex PCR; TCRdb's table is partial and in-frame only. The table lists 100,000 to 150,000 clones, more than 70% of them singletons. The sequenced sample consisted of PBMCs. The receptors derive from a man aged 25 to 45 in good health and CMV-seronegative.

V and J are TRBV7-3 and TRBJ2-3; D unresolved. V lost 3 bases, J lost 2 bases, and 9 bases lay in between. Germline CDR1 SGHTA, CDR2 FQGTGA. The CDR3 spans 14 residues. The CDR3 loop is CASSLGQTTDTQYF. DNA of the CDR3: TGTGCCAGCAGCTTGGGCCAGACCACAGATACGCAGTATTTT.

This chain connects TRBV5-6 to TRBJ2-5, with D possibly matching TRBD1 (6 bases). Germline V gives CDR1 SGHDT, CDR2 YYEEEE. V gave up 4 bases and J gave up 4 bases, with 14 bases separating them. This CDR3 spans 14 amino acids. In DNA form, the CDR3 reads TGTGCCAGCAGCGGCTCAGGGGTTCGAGAGACCCAGTACTTC. This codes for CASSGSGVRETQYF.

V is TRBV5-4 and J is TRBJ2-5; 10 bases are a match to TRBD2. Losses at the gene ends were 4 bases for V and 4 bases for J; bases not matched to a gene: 7. The CDR3 is made up of 15 amino acids. Germline-derived CDR1 and CDR2 are SGHNT and YYREEE (reference sequence). The CDR3 DNA reads as TGTGCCAGCAGCACCCCGGTAGCGGGGGGAGAGACCCAGTACTTC. Translated, it gives CASSTPVAGGETQYF. Using reference TRBV5-4 and TRBJ2-5 for the parts outside the CDR3, the full variable domain is ETGVTQSPTHLIKTRGQQVTLRCSSQSGHNTVSWYQQALGQGPQFIFQYYREEENGRGNFPPRFSGLQFPNYSSELNVNALELDDSALYLCASSTPVAGGETQYFGPGTRLLVL.

The chain links TRBV25-1 to TRBJ2-1, with 8 bases that match TRBD2. The trim removed 7 bases at V and 0 bases at J, leaving 8 bases unmatched. From germline, CDR1 is MGHDK and CDR2 SYGVNS. The CDR3 extends over 16 amino acids. This CDR3 is CASMDSAGASYNEQFF. The CDR3 nucleotides read TGTGCCAGCATGGACTCAGCGGGGGCCTCCTACAATGAGCAGTTCTTC.

Details on this clone: The germline gene is not matched at one end of the junction; a read error may be the cause. CDR3 in DNA: TGTTCCAGCAGCCCACCTTACTCGTCGGCCTACGAGCAGTACTTC. It is translated as CSSSPPYSSAYEQYF. The chain recombines TRBV7-9 with TRBJ2-7; D gene unclear. The CDR3 is 15 amino acids. Germline V lookup: CDR1 SEHNR, CDR2 FQNEAQ (reference sequence).

The rearrangement uses TRBV19 and TRBJ1-4; D gene uncertain. CDR1 is LNHDA, CDR2 SQIVND, per germline (reference sequence). V was pared by 11 bases and J by 8 bases, with 15 bases between. The CDR3 runs 12 residues. CDR3 DNA: TGTGCCCCCCGACGGGCGGGGGAAAAACTGTTTTTT. Protein sequence: CAPRRAGEKLFF. The full variable domain, in which reference TRBV19 and TRBJ1-4 provide the parts outside the CDR3, is DGGITQSPKYLFRKEGQNVTLSCEQNLNHDAMYWYRQDPGQGLRLIYYSQIVNDFQKGDIAEGYSVSREKKESFPLTVTSAQKNPTAFYLCAPRRAGEKLFFGSGTQLSVL.

V gene TRBV5-1 combines with J gene TRBJ2-5, with 7 bases identical to TRBD1. The CDR3 loop spans 13 amino acids. CDR1 is SGHRS and CDR2 is YFSETQ in the germline V gene. V gave up 7 bases and J gave up 4 bases; unmatched junction bases: 7. CDR3 protein: CASGKGQRETQYF. In DNA, the CDR3 is TGCGCCAGCGGAAAGGGACAGAGAGAGACCCAGTACTTC.

V and J are TRBV6-6 and TRBJ2-1; 10 bases fit TRBD2. Germline assignment: CDR1 MNHNY and CDR2 SVGAGI (reference sequence). The V gene end was trimmed by 6 bases and the J gene end by 6 bases; junction bases not matched to a gene: 5. The CDR3 consists of 14 residues. DNA for the CDR3: TGTGCCAGCAGCAGCGGGGGGGCCTTCAATGAGCAGTTCTTC. Translated: CASSSGGAFNEQFF.

The CDR3 DNA follows: TGCGCCAGCAGCTTTGCGGGCCTAAACACTGAAGCTTTCTTT. Translating gives CASSFAGLNTEAFF. The chain is built from TRBV5-1 and TRBJ1-1; D gene uncertain. CDR1 and CDR2 (germline): SGHRS, YFSETQ. The CDR3 spans 14 residues. V lost 2 bases, J lost 2 bases, and 10 bases lay in between.

The table lists this clone with a few counts. The V gene is TRBV11-2, the J gene TRBJ2-7; 12 bases match TRBD1. Per the germline V gene, CDR1 is SGHAT and CDR2 is FQNNGV. After removal of 4 bases from V and 5 bases from J, the junction contained 9 bases not matched to a gene. The CDR3 has 16 residues. CDR3 nucleotides: TGTGCCAGCAGCTCTTTTCCGGGACAGGGGGCGAACGAGCAGTACTTC. Translating it yields CASSSFPGQGANEQYF.

The chain couples TRBV29-1 to TRBJ2-7, with 9 bases that match TRBD2. The germline gives CDR1 SQVTM, CDR2 ANQGSEA. This CDR3 comprises 15 residues. The trim removed 4 bases at V and 0 bases at J, leaving 7 bases unmatched. CDR3 region: CSVGSGGASSYEQYF. The CDR3 DNA reads TGCAGCGTTGGTAGCGGGGGCGCGAGCTCCTACGAGCAGTACTTC.

This clone was counted between two and nine times. This chain joins TRBV7-6 and TRBJ1-1, with a weak D call TRBD1 (6 bases). Germline-derived CDR1 and CDR2 are SGHVS and FNYEAQ. This CDR3 spans 13 amino acids. The V end lost 6 bases, the J end lost 2 bases, and 10 bases lay between the germline ends. The CDR3 loop reads CASSRTVNTEAFF. CDR3 DNA sequence: TGTGCCAGCAGTAGGACAGTAAACACTGAAGCTTTCTTT.

The chain recombines TRBV4-1 with TRBJ1-6; D unresolved. The CDR3 spans 17 residues. V was pared by 0 bases and J by 0 bases, with 9 bases between. The germline CDR1 and CDR2 sequences are MGHRA and YSYEKL. The CDR3 DNA reads TGCGCCAGCAGCCAAGAATTGGAGAGCTCCTATAATTCACCCCTCCACTTT. Amino acid sequence: CASSQELESSYNSPLHF.

The chain uses TRBV11-2 and TRBJ1-2, with 8 bases matching TRBD1. The V gene's germline CDR1 is SGHAT and CDR2 FQNNGV. The CDR3 has 16 residues. After removal of 4 bases from V and 2 bases from J, the junction contained 9 bases not matched to a gene. The CDR3 sequence: CASSSTPGGGNYGYTF. The CDR3 region has the DNA TGTGCCAGCAGCTCCACCCCAGGGGGCGGGAACTATGGCTACACCTTC.

V gene TRBV19 combines with J gene TRBJ1-3, with 10 positions matching TRBD1. Germline trimming cut 3 bases from V and 7 bases from J; bases unmatched to any gene: 6. The CDR3 contains 15 residues. Germline CDR1 is LNHDA and CDR2 is SQIVND (reference sequence). The CDR3 bases are TGTGCCAGTAGTATTGCCTCGGGACAGGGGAACACCATATATTTT. Its protein is CASSIASGQGNTIYF.

This chain joins TRBV7-2 and TRBJ2-3; 13 bases align to TRBD2. V was clipped by 6 bases and J by 3 bases; unmatched bases: 6. There are 16 residues in the CDR3. Germline CDR1 and CDR2: SGHTA and FQGNSA. This chain's CDR3 is CASRHRLAGGTDTQYF. CDR3 bases: TGTGCCAGCAGGCATAGACTAGCGGGGGGTACAGATACGCAGTATTTT.

This clone showed up just a few times. J is TRBJ1-1 and V is TRBV28; the D is unclear. Germline V lookup: CDR1 MDHEN, CDR2 SYDVKM. Trimming left V 2 bases short and J 3 bases short, with 10 bases between. CDR3 size: 14 residues. CDR3 sequence: CASSLVVRDTEAFF. DNA of the CDR3: TGTGCCAGCAGTTTAGTGGTAAGAGACACTGAAGCTTTCTTT.

The chain couples TRBV5-1 to TRBJ1-1, with 7 bases lining up with TRBD1. Germline V gives CDR1 SGHRS, CDR2 YFSETQ. The V segment lost 4 bases and the J segment 3 bases; nucleotides outside the gene matches: 9. The CDR3 totals 15 residues. The CDR3 reads CASSGVTGEHTEAFF. The CDR3 nucleotides are TGCGCCAGCAGCGGAGTAACAGGGGAACACACTGAAGCTTTCTTT. Variable domain in full (rest from reference TRBV5-1 and TRBJ1-1): KAGVTQTPRYLIKTRGQQVTLSCSPISGHRSVSWYQQTPGQGLQFLFEYFSETQRNKGNFPGRFSGRQFSNSRSEMNVSTLELGDSALYLCASSGVTGEHTEAFFGQGTRLTVV.

The chain employs TRBV9 and TRBJ1-6, with 12 nucleotides matching TRBD1. Germline assignment: CDR1 SGDLS and CDR2 YYNGEE. V gave up 4 bases and J gave up 6 bases; unmatched junction bases: 5. The CDR3 runs 16 residues. This CDR3 reads CASSLGTGGFNSPLHF. The CDR3 bases are TGTGCCAGCAGCTTGGGGACAGGGGGCTTTAATTCACCCCTCCACTTT.

This clone was counted a few times. Germline is not matched at one junction end, which may reflect a read error. V gene TRBV7-9 combines with J gene TRBJ1-2; no firm D call. Germline V gene lookup returns CDR1 SEHNR and CDR2 FQNEAQ (reference sequence). The CDR3 has 12 amino acids. The CDR3 nucleotides read TGTTCCAGCAGCTTCGGGGAGGCTGGCTACACCTTC. Amino acids: CSSSFGEAGYTF.

This clone appeared a few times. The genes are TRBV10-3 and TRBJ1-1; possible D gene TRBD1, 5 bases. Per germline, CDR1 ENHRY and CDR2 SYGVKD. CDR3 length: 12 residues. Trimming removed 6 bases at V and 4 bases at J, with 9 bases between. In nucleotides, the CDR3 is TGTGCCATCAGCCTGGGGGGCACTGAAGCTTTCTTT. As protein: CAISLGGTEAFF.

The chain is built from TRBV9 and TRBJ2-1, with 7 bases matching TRBD1. The J segment lost 0 bases and the V segment lost 2 bases, leaving 11 bases of the junction unmatched. Germline-derived CDR1 and CDR2 are SGDLS and YYNGEE. This CDR3 spans 18 amino acids. The CDR3 nucleotides are TGTGCCAGCAGCGTCACCTCGGGACAGCCCAGCTCCTACAATGAGCAGTTCTTC. Protein: CASSVTSGQPSSYNEQFF. Full variable domain (outside the CDR3, taken from reference TRBV9 and TRBJ2-1): DSGVTQTPKHLITATGQRVTLRCSPRSGDLSVYWYQQSLDQGLQFLIQYYNGEERAKGNILERFSAQQFPDLHSELNLSSLELGDSALYFCASSVTSGQPSSYNEQFFGPGTRLTVL.

This chain's CDR3 is CASSLTLGGAYEQYF. Written as DNA, the CDR3 is TGCGCCAGCAGCCTTACCCTAGGGGGGGCCTACGAGCAGTACTTC. This sequence joins TRBV5-1 and TRBJ2-7; TRBD2 is a possible D gene (7 bases). Germline assignment: CDR1 SGHRS and CDR2 YFSETQ. V shed 4 bases and J shed 2 bases, with 16 bases lying between them. The CDR3 contains 15 residues.

CDR3 coding DNA: TGTGCCACCAAAGCGGGGACAGGGTCAGATACGCAGTATTTT. Protein: CATKAGTGSDTQYF. The rearrangement links TRBV10-3 to TRBJ2-3, with 9 bases matching TRBD1. The CDR3 length is 14 residues. The germline gives CDR1 ENHRY, CDR2 SYGVKD. V shed 10 bases and J 4 bases; nucleotides not matched to a gene: 9.

This sequence joins TRBV7-4 and TRBJ1-5; 7 bases match TRBD1. Trimming at V came to 7 bases and at J to 7 bases, leaving 16 bases not matched to a gene. From germline, CDR1 is SGHVT and CDR2 SQSDAQ. The CDR3 has 16 residues. In nucleotides, the CDR3 is TGTGCCAGCACCCAGCTTAGACAGGGTTTGTTCCAGCCCCAGCATTTT. Amino acid sequence: CASTQLRQGLFQPQHF.

In its sample, this clone was seen once. The V call is TRBV13, the J call TRBJ2-7, with TRBD2 identical over 7 bases. This CDR3 is 12 amino acids long. Germline trimming cut 0 bases from V and 7 bases from J; bases unmatched to any gene: 0. Germline loops: CDR1 PRHDT, CDR2 FYEKMQ (reference sequence). CDR3 coding DNA: TGTGCCAGCAGCTTAGGCGGGGGGGAGCAGTACTTC. It encodes CASSLGGGEQYF.

The J gene is TRBJ2-5, the V gene TRBV5-1; TRBD1 matches 12 bases. The trim removed 4 bases at V and 5 bases at J, leaving 6 bases unmatched. There are 15 residues in the CDR3. CDR1 and CDR2 (germline): SGHRS, YFSETQ. The CDR3 coding sequence is TGCGCCAGCAGCCCCGGGACAGGGGGCGGGGAGACCCAGTACTTC. The encoded protein is CASSPGTGGGETQYF.

Only a few counts were recorded for this clone. This chain links TRBV5-4 with TRBJ2-5, with 8 bases that match TRBD1. Germline values: CDR1 SGHNT, CDR2 YYREEE (reference sequence). V gave up 10 bases and J gave up 1 base; unmatched junction bases: 9. The CDR3 is made up of 14 amino acids. The CDR3 DNA is TGTGCCTCCCAAGGACAGGGCGGCCAAGAGACCCAGTACTTC. Protein: CASQGQGGQETQYF.

This clone showed up just a few times. The rearrangement links TRBV29-1 to TRBJ2-6, with D hard to call. The CDR3 contains 13 residues. Trimming cost V 4 bases and J 2 bases, with 6 bases left between them. CDR1 and CDR2 (germline): SQVTM, ANQGSEA. The CDR3 DNA reads as TGCAGCGTTGCTATTACTGGGGCCAACGTCCTGACTTTC. Translating it yields CSVAITGANVLTF.

This chain uses TRBV18 with TRBJ1-1; possible D gene TRBD1, 5 bases. The V gene lost 4 bases and the J gene lost 0 bases, with 18 bases spanning the gap. The length of the CDR3 is 17 residues. CDR1 is KGHSH and CDR2 is LQKENI in the germline V gene. CDR3 residues: CASSRSRDLTMNTEAFF. In DNA, the CDR3 is TGTGCCAGCTCACGCTCACGGGACTTAACCATGAACACTGAAGCTTTCTTT.

This chain joins TRBV11-2 and TRBJ1-1; D is unresolved. Trimming cost V 1 base and J 4 bases, with 7 bases left between them. Germline CDR1 SGHAT, CDR2 FQNNGV. The CDR3 extends over 13 amino acids. CDR3 sequence (DNA): TGTGCCAGCAGCTTAGTCTCTGTCACTGAAGCTTTCTTT. It specifies CASSLVSVTEAFF.